This T cell receptor (beta chain) originates from a study of shared clonotypes between healthy human individuals. Losses at the gene ends were 7 bases for V and 8 bases for J; bases not matched to a gene: 6. CDR1 GTSNPN and CDR2 SVGIG come from the germline V gene (reference sequence). The CDR3 runs 12 residues. The method was immunoSEQ multiplex PCR; TCRdb's version includes in-frame clones alone and lacks a portion of them. This sample has 2 million to 2.5 million clones; around 92% occur once, and the top ten carry 0.3% to 0.4%. The specimen sequenced was naive CD4+ T cells from PBMCs. The sample's subset: CD45RA+ positively selected. The clonotype was recovered from a man aged 18 to 30 in good health. Some clones in this sample may be carry-over from other donors' samples. V and J are TRBV30 and TRBJ2-1, with 9 bases identical to TRBD1. The CDR3, as DNA: TGTGCCTTCCGGGACAGGGTGTATGAGCAGTTCTTC. This gives the protein CAFRDRVYEQFF.